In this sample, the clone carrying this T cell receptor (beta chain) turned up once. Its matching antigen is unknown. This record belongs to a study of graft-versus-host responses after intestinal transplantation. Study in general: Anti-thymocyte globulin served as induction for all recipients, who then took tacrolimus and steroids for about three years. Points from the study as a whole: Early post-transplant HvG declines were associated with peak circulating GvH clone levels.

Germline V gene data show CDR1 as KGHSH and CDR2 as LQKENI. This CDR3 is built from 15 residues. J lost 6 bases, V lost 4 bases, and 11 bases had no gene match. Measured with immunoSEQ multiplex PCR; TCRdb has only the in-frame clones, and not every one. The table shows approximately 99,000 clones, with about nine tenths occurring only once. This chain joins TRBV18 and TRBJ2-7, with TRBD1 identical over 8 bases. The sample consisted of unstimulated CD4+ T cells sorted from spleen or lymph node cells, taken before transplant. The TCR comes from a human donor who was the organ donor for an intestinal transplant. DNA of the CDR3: TGTGCCAGCTCACAAAGGGGGGACAGGTTACTCGAGCAGTACTTC. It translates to CASSQRGDRLLEQYF.